Listed here are 9 T cell receptor beta chains from one sample, sequenced in a study of CD8+ T cells in alopecia areata. The sample's treatment: oral pan-JAK inhibitor, 5-10 mg twice daily. RNA extraction was followed by reverse transcription into cDNA, which acted as the sequencing template. Generated by immunoSEQ multiplex PCR, the TCRdb table keeps only in-frame clones and is missing some. The sample records about 100,000 clones, roughly 56% being singletons. The sample in question was CD8+ T cells sorted from blood, obtained at approximately week 56, from a patient treated with tofacitinib. These receptors were taken from a human donor with alopecia areata.

The V call is TRBV27, the J call TRBJ2-1; perhaps TRBD1 as D (6 bases). Per germline, CDR1 MNHEY and CDR2 SMNVEV (reference sequence). This CDR3 is built from 16 residues. Trimming shortened V by 2 bases and J by 4 bases, and 15 bases separated the two germline ends. The CDR3 loop is CASSLRGTIQYNEQFF. The CDR3 DNA is TGTGCCAGCAGTTTACGAGGGACAATTCAGTACAATGAGCAGTTCTTC.

The chain is built from TRBV5-1 and TRBJ1-3; the D gene is possibly TRBD1 (5 bases). Trimming removed 4 bases at V and 6 bases at J, with 14 bases between. This CDR3 contains 14 residues. Looked up from germline, CDR1 is SGHRS and CDR2 is YFSETQ. The CDR3 DNA reads TGCGCCAGCAGCCTTGAGGGTGGGACAAACACCATATATTTT. It specifies CASSLEGGTNTIYF.

The V and J genes are TRBV5-8 and TRBJ1-5; TRBD1 might be the D (5 bases). The CDR3 has 15 amino acids. V was cut by 4 bases and J by 1 base, with 12 bases left in between. Germline CDR1 reads SGHTS; CDR2 reads YDEGEE. The CDR3: CASSLGRISNQPQHF. Here the CDR3 DNA reads TGTGCCAGCAGCCTGGGACGGATCAGCAATCAGCCCCAGCATTTT.

In nucleotides, the CDR3 is TGTGCCAGCAGCCCCAACCCGGGCGAGACCCAGTACTTC. As protein: CASSPNPGETQYF. This chain joins TRBV7-9 and TRBJ2-5; no clear D gene. Trimming shortened V by 5 bases and J by 5 bases, and 12 bases separated the two germline ends. The CDR3 extends over 13 amino acids. Germline V lookup: CDR1 SEHNR, CDR2 FQNEAQ (reference sequence).

This clone was counted a single time. This chain connects TRBV7-9 to TRBJ2-7; D is perhaps TRBD1 (5 bases). The CDR3 length is 16 residues. The V gene lost 5 bases and the J gene lost 1 base, with 18 bases spanning the gap. From germline, CDR1 is SEHNR and CDR2 FQNEAQ (reference sequence). The CDR3 region has the DNA TGTGCCAGCAGCGTTAAACAGGCCCTGGGGTCCTACGAGCAGTACTTC. Translating it yields CASSVKQALGSYEQYF.

V usage is TRBV5-6 and J usage is TRBJ2-5, with D possibly called TRBD1 or TRBD2 (5 bases each). Trimming removed 2 bases from V and 5 bases from J, with 16 bases in between. This CDR3 spans 15 amino acids. Germline V gene lookup returns CDR1 SGHDT and CDR2 YYEEEE. The CDR3 sequence is CASSLGTFGAETQYF. The CDR3 nucleotides are TGTGCCAGCAGCTTAGGGACCTTCGGGGCTGAGACCCAGTACTTC. Using reference TRBV5-6 and TRBJ2-5 for the parts outside the CDR3, the full variable domain is DAGVTQSPTHLIKTRGQQVTLRCSPKSGHDTVSWYQQALGQGPQFIFQYYEEEERQRGNFPDRFSGHQFPNYSSELNVNALLLGDSALYLCASSLGTFGAETQYFGPGTRLLVL.

The CDR3 nucleotides are TGTGCCAGCAGCACAAACACCGGGCCATATCAGCCCCAGCATTTT. As protein: CASSTNTGPYQPQHF. The rearrangement uses TRBV7-6 and TRBJ1-5; no firm D call. The V end lost 5 bases, the J end lost 5 bases, and 16 bases lay between the germline ends. The length of the CDR3 is 15 residues. The germline V gene encodes CDR1 SGHVS and CDR2 FNYEAQ.

A note on this clone: At one of its ends the junction is not consistent with the germline gene, which may arise from a read error. V gene TRBV19 combines with J gene TRBJ1-1, with TRBD1 identical over 8 bases. CDR1 and CDR2 from the germline V gene are LNHDA and SQIVND (reference sequence). The CDR3 totals 15 residues. CDR3 amino acids: CASSIIRDRPNVPYF. The CDR3 nucleotides read TGTGCCAGTAGTATAATCCGGGACAGGCCTAACGTCCCTTACTTT.

The genes are TRBV30 and TRBJ1-4; D gene uncertain. The V and J ends lost 0 bases and 3 bases respectively, with 11 bases between them. The CDR3 is 15 residues long. Germline V lookup: CDR1 GTSNPN, CDR2 SVGIG (reference sequence). CDR3 protein: CAWSVDGTANEKLFF. The CDR3 DNA is TGTGCCTGGAGTGTGGATGGCACAGCTAATGAAAAACTGTTTTTT. Based on the CDR3 plus reference TRBV30 and TRBJ1-4, the full variable domain is SQTIHQWPATLVQPVGSPLSLECTVEGTSNPNLYWYRQAAGRGLQLLFYSVGIGQISSEVPQNLSASRPQDRQFILSSKKLLLSDSGFYLCAWSVDGTANEKLFFGSGTQLSVL.